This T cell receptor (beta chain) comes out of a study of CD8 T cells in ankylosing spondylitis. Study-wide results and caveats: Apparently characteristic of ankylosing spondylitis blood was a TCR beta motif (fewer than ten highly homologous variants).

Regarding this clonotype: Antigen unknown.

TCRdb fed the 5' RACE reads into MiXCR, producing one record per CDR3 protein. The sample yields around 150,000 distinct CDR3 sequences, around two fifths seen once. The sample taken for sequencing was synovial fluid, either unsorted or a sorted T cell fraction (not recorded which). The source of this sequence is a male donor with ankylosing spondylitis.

The CDR3: CASGEDPRAVEKLFF. The CDR3 DNA reads TGCGCCAGCGGAGAAGACCCCCGGGCGGTTGAAAAACTGTTTTTT. The chain couples TRBV10-2 to TRBJ1-4; D unresolved. The germline gives CDR1 WSHSY, CDR2 SAAADI. The CDR3 is 15 residues long. V lost 8 bases to trimming and J lost 7 bases, with 20 bases between them.